This paragraph covers one TCR beta chain sequence. The sample comes from a study of blood T cell repertoires in COVID-19. Study summary: Sources were T cells, B-cell-depleted T cells, or PBMCs; the material itself was cDNA or gDNA.

Deletions cut 1 base from V and 10 bases from J, with 13 bases between. The CDR3 is 14 residues long. The germline V gene encodes CDR1 KGHDR and CDR2 SFDVKD. The method was immunoSEQ multiplex PCR; TCRdb's version includes in-frame clones alone and lacks a portion of them. Here the sample spans about 160,000 clones, more than 75% being singletons. Sequencing used peripheral blood. The origin of this receptor is a young man with acute or convalescent COVID-19. V is TRBV24-1 and J is TRBJ2-1, with D unresolved. The DNA of the CDR3 is TGTGCCACCAGTGATTTTCCTACCCACCTAGAGCAGTTCTTC. Protein product: CATSDFPTHLEQFF.